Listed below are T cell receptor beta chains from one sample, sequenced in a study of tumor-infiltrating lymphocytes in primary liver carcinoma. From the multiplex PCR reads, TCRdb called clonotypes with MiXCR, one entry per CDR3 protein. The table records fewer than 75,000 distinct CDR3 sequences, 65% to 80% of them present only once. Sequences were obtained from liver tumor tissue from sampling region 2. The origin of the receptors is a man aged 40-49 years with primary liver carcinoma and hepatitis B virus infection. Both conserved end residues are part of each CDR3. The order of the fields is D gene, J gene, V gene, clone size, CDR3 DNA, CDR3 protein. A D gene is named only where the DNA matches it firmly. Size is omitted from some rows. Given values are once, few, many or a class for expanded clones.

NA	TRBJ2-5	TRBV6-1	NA	TGTGCCAGTGGCGACAGTGGGCGTGAGACCCAGTACTTC	CASGDSGRETQYF
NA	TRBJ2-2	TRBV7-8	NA	TGTGCCAGCAGCCTTGTGGGAGTCTTGAACACCGGGGAGTTGTTTTTT	CASSLVGVLNTGELFF
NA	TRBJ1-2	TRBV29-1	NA	TGCAGCACTGAAGATGGGGACGACTATGGCTACACCTTC	CSTEDGDDYGYTF
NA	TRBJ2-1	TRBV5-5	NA	TGTGCCAGCAGCCCTGGAGAGGGTTCCTACAATGAGCAGTTTTTT	CASSPGEGSYNEQFF
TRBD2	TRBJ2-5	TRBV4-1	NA	TGCGCCAGCAGCCAAGATCCCAGCGGGGCCCAGGAAGAGACCCGGTACTTC	CASSQDPSGAQEETRYF
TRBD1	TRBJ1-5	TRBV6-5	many	TGTGCCAGCAGCTGGGACAGGGACGATCAGCCCCAGCATTTT	CASSWDRDDQPQHF
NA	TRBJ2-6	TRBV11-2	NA	TGTGCCACCCAGTGGCCGCGCTCTGGGGTCAACGTCCTGACTTTC	CATQWPRSGVNVLTF
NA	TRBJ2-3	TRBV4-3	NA	TGCGCCAGCAGCTATGAGACCGATATGCAGTATTTT	CASSYETDMQYF
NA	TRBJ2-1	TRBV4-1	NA	TGCGCCAGCAGCCAAGGGTTGGCCACTAATGAGCAGTTCTTC	CASSQGLATNEQFF
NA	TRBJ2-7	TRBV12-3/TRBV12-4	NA	TGTGTCAGCAGCTTTGCAAGTAGCTCTCGCGAGCAGTACTTC	CVSSFASSSREQYF
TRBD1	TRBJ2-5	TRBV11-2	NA	TGTGCCGGCAGCAAAACTCCTGGCAGGGGGAAAGAGGCCCAGTACTTC	CAGSKTPGRGKEAQYF